One sample yielded the 20 T cell receptor beta chains listed below, sequenced in a study of OX40 agonist ivuxolimab in advanced cancers. TCRdb's copy holds only in-frame clones and misses some; the assay was immunoSEQ multiplex PCR. The sample lists under 30,000 clones; around 84% were seen once. The sequencing here drew on CD4+ or CD8+ T cells sorted from blood, taken in a trial of the OX40 agonist ivuxolimab. The source is an adult with an advanced solid tumor such as melanoma, head and neck, liver or kidney cancer.

The chain uses TRBV29-1 and TRBJ1-6; D unresolved. The CDR3 contains 22 residues. The germline V and J ends were trimmed by 1 base and 0 bases, with 28 bases remaining between them. Germline loops: CDR1 SQVTM, CDR2 ANQGSEA. CDR3 sequence reads: CSVEARVIENSLSSSYNSPLHF. DNA for the CDR3: TGCAGCGTTGAAGCAAGGGTGATTGAAAATTCATTGTCTAGCTCCTATAATTCACCCCTCCACTTT.

This rearrangement joins TRBV6-5 to TRBJ2-1; D perhaps matches TRBD2 (5 bases). Germline assignment: CDR1 MNHEY and CDR2 SVGAGI. With 5 bases removed from V and 7 bases from J, the gap between germline ends came to 12 bases. CDR3 size: 13 residues. CDR3 nucleotides: TGTGCCAGCAGTCCGGGGATGAGAAATGAGCAGTTCTTC. This codes for CASSPGMRNEQFF.

Sample share makes this clone large. The chain couples TRBV25-1 to TRBJ2-7, with unresolved D. Germline V gene data show CDR1 as MGHDK and CDR2 as SYGVNS. The CDR3 runs 13 residues. V was cut by 2 bases and J by 6 bases, with 11 bases left in between. As DNA, the CDR3 is TGTGCCAGCAGTGAACCCGGCCTGCGCGAGCAGTACTTC. Residues: CASSEPGLREQYF.

This chain uses TRBV7-8 with TRBJ2-1; no reliable D call. Deletions cut 0 bases from V and 7 bases from J, with 7 bases between. The CDR3 runs 13 residues. Germline values: CDR1 SGHVS, CDR2 FQNEAQ. The CDR3 sequence is CASSLALANEQFF. The CDR3 DNA follows: TGTGCCAGCAGCTTAGCCCTGGCGAATGAGCAGTTCTTC.

This rearrangement joins TRBV2 to TRBJ2-3, with D perhaps TRBD2 (5 bases). The length of the CDR3 is 17 residues. CDR1 and CDR2 from the germline V gene are SNHLY and FYNNEI. Trimming cost V 2 bases and J 0 bases, with 15 bases left between them. CDR3 in amino acids: CASSELNSGWSTDTQYF. CDR3 bases: TGTGCCAGCAGTGAACTAAACAGCGGTTGGAGCACAGATACGCAGTATTTT.

V and J are TRBV6-5 and TRBJ2-7; D possibly uses TRBD1 or TRBD2 (5 bases each). Trimming stripped 7 bases from V and 3 bases from J, with 19 bases between. The germline CDR1 and CDR2 sequences are MNHEY and SVGAGI. The CDR3 has 15 residues. The CDR3 DNA follows: TGTGCCAGCACCCCCCAGGGAAACGGACTCTACGAGCAGTACTTC. This encodes CASTPQGNGLYEQYF.

This CDR3 is CASTNAGVDPSSPNEQFF. The CDR3 DNA follows: TGTGCCAGCACCAACGCTGGGGTGGATCCATCCTCCCCCAATGAGCAGTTCTTC. The chain combines TRBV6-4 with TRBJ2-1; D not certain. Trimming removed 7 bases at V and 6 bases at J, with 28 bases between. Germline V CDR1 and CDR2: MRHNA, SNTAGT. This CDR3 is built from 18 residues.

V usage is TRBV5-1 and J usage is TRBJ2-5; TRBD1 agrees at 12 bases. The CDR3 runs to 16 residues. Losses at the gene ends were 2 bases for V and 5 bases for J; bases not matched to a gene: 7. Germline CDR1 is SGHRS and CDR2 is YFSETQ. CDR3 region: CASSFRDRGPGETQYF. For the CDR3, the DNA is TGCGCCAGCAGCTTCCGGGACAGGGGGCCGGGGGAGACCCAGTACTTC.

The chain is built from TRBV5-6 and TRBJ1-5, with D tentatively TRBD1 (5 bases). Looked up from germline, CDR1 is SGHDT and CDR2 is YYEEEE. The CDR3 runs to 18 residues. With 2 bases removed from V and 1 base from J, the gap between germline ends came to 19 bases. This CDR3 reads CASSFTLGTPGSNQPQHF. The CDR3 region has the DNA TGTGCCAGCAGCTTCACGCTTGGGACTCCCGGAAGCAATCAGCCCCAGCATTTT.

This chain connects TRBV2 to TRBJ1-1; D unclear. The V gene lost 6 bases and the J gene lost 5 bases, with 10 bases spanning the gap. Germline V gene lookup returns CDR1 SNHLY and CDR2 FYNNEI. The CDR3 spans 12 residues. The DNA for the CDR3 is TGTGCCAGCAGCCCCCCCGGAACTGAAGCTTTCTTT. This encodes CASSPPGTEAFF.

A word on this clone: This sequence may be a read error, since a much larger clone differs from it by one base. The sample contains more than one DNA sequence encoding this CDR3. The V call is TRBV15, the J call TRBJ1-3, with D possibly being TRBD1 (5 bases). The CDR3 contains 15 residues. CDR1 is LNHNV, CDR2 YYDKDF, per germline (reference sequence). The chain's CDR3 is CATSRDQGSGNTIYF. CDR3 DNA sequence: TGCGCCACCAGCAGAGATCAGGGCTCCGGAAACACCATATATTTT.

This chain joins TRBV23-1 and TRBJ2-5; a possible D gene is TRBD1 (6 bases). TRBV23-1 is labeled an ORF, and its function is uncertain. The CDR3 is made up of 14 amino acids. V gave up 8 bases and J gave up 3 bases, with 16 bases separating them. This CDR3 reads CASGPGAGEETQYF. CDR3 nucleotide sequence: TGCGCCAGCGGCCCCGGGGCAGGGGAAGAGACCCAGTACTTC.

The V and J genes are TRBV5-6 and TRBJ1-2, with D maybe TRBD1 (5 bases). Germline V gives CDR1 SGHDT, CDR2 YYEEEE. CDR3 length: 13 amino acids. Trimming took off 2 bases at V and 7 bases at J, with 12 bases between the two ends. The CDR3 reads CASSFGQGPGYTF. As DNA, the CDR3 is TGTGCCAGCAGCTTCGGCCAGGGTCCTGGCTACACCTTC.

V gene TRBV7-9 combines with J gene TRBJ1-1; D is ambiguous. CDR3 length: 12 amino acids. V lost 3 bases and J 10 bases, leaving 12 bases between the germline ends. Germline V gene lookup returns CDR1 SEHNR and CDR2 FQNEAQ (reference sequence). The CDR3, as DNA: TGTGCCAGCAGCTTCTCCAAGGACGGAGCTTTCTTT. Residues: CASSFSKDGAFF. Full variable domain (rest looked up from reference TRBV7-9 and TRBJ1-1): DTGVSQNPRHKITKRGQNVTFRCDPISEHNRLYWYRQTLGQGPEFLTYFQNEAQLEKSRLLSDRFSAERPKGSFSTLEIQRTEQGDSAMYLCASSFSKDGAFFGQGTRLTVV.

This chain links TRBV19 with TRBJ2-5; D is ambiguous. CDR1 and CDR2 from the germline V gene are LNHDA and SQIVND (reference sequence). The CDR3 covers 13 residues. Trimming cost V 5 bases and J 2 bases, with 9 bases left between them. CDR3 sequence: CASSQLGQETQYF. The CDR3 coding sequence is TGTGCCAGTAGTCAGTTAGGGCAAGAGACCCAGTACTTC.

This clone was detected a few times. The rearrangement joins TRBV11-2 to TRBJ2-7, with D possibly TRBD1 on 5 matching bases. V dropped 3 bases and J dropped 1 base, with 10 bases sitting between them. The CDR3 loop spans 14 amino acids. Germline V gene sequence: CDR1 SGHAT, CDR2 FQNNGV. The CDR3 spells CASSLPGPSYEQYF. CDR3 in DNA: TGTGCCAGCAGCTTGCCAGGGCCGTCCTACGAGCAGTACTTC.

The chain couples TRBV7-9 to TRBJ1-2; possibly TRBD1 for D (5 bases). Trimming removed 7 bases at V and 12 bases at J, with 18 bases between. The CDR3 runs to 12 residues. The V gene's germline CDR1 is SEHNR and CDR2 FQNEAQ (reference sequence). DNA of the CDR3: TGTGCCAGCATTCTCCCGTCGGGGGACGACACCTTC. Translation: CASILPSGDDTF.

This chain uses TRBV15 with TRBJ2-1, with TRBD2 matching over 9 bases. The germline V gene has CDR1 LNHNV and CDR2 YYDKDF (reference sequence). Trimming removed 1 base from V and 4 bases from J; junction bases left unmatched: 2. The CDR3 spans 15 residues. The DNA of the CDR3 is TGTGCCACCAGCAGAGGCGGGGGGGTATACAATGAGCAGTTCTTC. It translates to CATSRGGGVYNEQFF.

The rearrangement links TRBV6-5 to TRBJ1-5; D is unresolved. The CDR3 spans 15 residues. V shed 2 bases and J shed 3 bases, with 11 bases lying between them. The germline V gene encodes CDR1 MNHEY and CDR2 SVGAGI. The CDR3 bases are TGTGCCAGCAGTTACGCTGACACCGACAATCAGCCCCAGCATTTT. It specifies CASSYADTDNQPQHF.

This clone has a single count. The chain uses TRBV27 and TRBJ2-7; no firm D call. Germline V CDR1 and CDR2: MNHEY, SMNVEV (reference sequence). The CDR3 sequence is 15 residues long. V was pared by 6 bases and J by 7 bases, with 22 bases between. The CDR3 DNA follows: TGTGCCAGCAGCCTGACTGTACTGGACGGCTGGGAGCAGTACTTC. It is translated as CASSLTVLDGWEQYF.